This T cell receptor (beta chain) was observed in a study of blood T cells in healthy people across ages. A sample-barcoded 5' primer and a J-beta primer mix were used in a second PCR of roughly 7 to 12 cycles. TCRdb re-analysed the 5' RACE reads in MiXCR, keeping a single row per CDR3 protein. The table includes over a million distinct CDR3 sequences, approximately 59% detected once. The ends were cut back, 4 bases at V and 6 bases at J, with 15 bases in the middle. The CDR3 is 13 residues long. Germline-derived CDR1 and CDR2 are SQVTM and ANQGSEA. This clonotype occurred a few times. The sample consisted of blood. The chain recombines TRBV29-1 with TRBJ1-1; no reliable D call. The source of this sequence is a man between 18 and 35 years old in good health. The chain's CDR3 is CSVVGTATSEAFF. CDR3 in DNA: TGCAGCGTTGTAGGTACAGCCACGTCTGAAGCTTTCTTT.